This is a list of T cell receptor beta chains from one sample in a study of CD8+CD57+ T cells in acquired aplastic anemia. Each CDR3 protein is one row after TCRdb ran MiXCR on the reads. The table shows some 150,000 distinct CDR3 sequences, with 41% occurring only once. Source material: sorted CD4+, CD8+, or CD8+CD57+ T cells (not recorded which) from PBMCs. These receptors originate from a human donor in good health, serving as a control. Both conserved end residues are part of each CDR3. Each record gives: J gene, V gene, clone size, D gene, CDR3 protein, CDR3 DNA. A D gene is named only where the DNA matches it firmly. Not all rows give a size; the values are once, few, many and, for expanded clones, a class.

TRBJ2-5,TRBV24-1,few,-,CATSDLVGETQYF,TGTGCCACCAGTGATTTGGTCGGAGAGACCCAGTACTTC
TRBJ2-7,TRBV5-1,once,-,CASSLEIARTTYEQYF,TGCGCCAGCAGCTTGGAAATTGCCAGGACGACCTACGAGCAGTACTTC
TRBJ2-7,TRBV14,-,-,CASSQARYEQYF,TGTGCCAGCAGCCAAGCCCGCTACGAGCAGTACTTC
TRBJ1-1,TRBV29-1,-,-,CSPWGPNTEAFF,TGCAGCCCTTGGGGTCCGAACACTGAAGCTTTCTTT
TRBJ2-3,TRBV7-2,many,-,CASTPSTDTQYF,TGTGCCAGCACCCCGTCCACAGATACGCAGTATTTT
TRBJ2-1,TRBV6-1,many,-,CASSRKNEQFF,TGTGCCAGCAGTCGGAAGAATGAGCAGTTCTTC
TRBJ2-5,TRBV11-2,few,-,CASSPAGQSQETQYF,TGTGCCAGCAGCCCCGCGGGACAGTCCCAAGAGACCCAGTACTTC
TRBJ2-7,TRBV10-3,-,-,CAISEPRGKGYEQYF,TGTGCCATCAGTGAGCCGCGAGGGAAGGGCTACGAGCAGTACTTC
TRBJ2-1,TRBV19,-,-,CASSIGQVMANEQFF,TGTGCCAGTAGTATAGGCCAGGTTATGGCCAATGAGCAGTTCTTC
TRBJ1-6,TRBV20-1,-,-,CSASRPGPDSPLHF,TGCAGTGCTTCCCGCCCGGGGCCTGATTCACCCCTCCACTTT
TRBJ1-1,TRBV29-1,few,-,CSFLGHQNTEAFF,TGCAGCTTTCTGGGACACCAGAACACTGAAGCTTTCTTT
TRBJ1-5,TRBV30,-,-,CAWGTPNQPQHF,TGTGCCTGGGGGACGCCTAATCAGCCCCAGCATTTT
TRBJ2-3,TRBV6-4,many,-,CASSDGGGTDTQYF,TGTGCCAGCAGTGACGGCGGGGGCACAGATACGCAGTATTTT
TRBJ1-6,TRBV20-1,-,-,CSAIRGYNSPLHF,TGCAGTGCTATTCGGGGCTATAATTCACCCCTCCACTTT
TRBJ1-6,TRBV2,-,-,CASSVAGGTAAPLHF,TGTGCCAGCAGTGTGGCAGGAGGGACTGCCGCACCCCTCCACTTT
TRBJ1-1,TRBV7-6,-,-,CASSSGLNTEAFF,TGTGCCAGCAGCTCGGGACTGAACACTGAAGCTTTCTTT
TRBJ1-1,TRBV5-4,many,-,CATAGGGLNTEAFF,TGTGCCACCGCTGGGGGAGGCTTGAACACTGAAGCTTTCTTT